This record concerns one T cell receptor (beta chain) sequence. The sample originates from a study of blood T cell repertoires in COVID-19. Study details: PBMCs, B-cell-depleted T cells, or T cells provided the cDNA or gDNA that made up the material.

The protocol was immunoSEQ multiplex PCR, while the TCRdb copy is restricted to in-frame clones and leaves out a portion. The table includes about 140,000 clones, about 81% detected once. Sequences were obtained from peripheral blood. This sequence was found in an elderly woman with acute or convalescent COVID-19.

CDR3 sequence reads: CASSAGLEAEAFF. As DNA, the CDR3 is TGTGCCAGCTCGGCGGGTTTAGAGGCTGAAGCTTTCTTT. This chain links TRBV18 with TRBJ1-1; D call uncertain. Trimming pared 6 bases from V and 6 bases from J, leaving 14 bases between. Germline V gives CDR1 KGHSH, CDR2 LQKENI. There are 13 residues in the CDR3.